This TCR beta chain came from a study of T-cell memory formation after mild COVID-19. Germline V gene lookup returns CDR1 MNHEY and CDR2 SVGAGI. The CDR3 is made up of 13 amino acids. V was clipped by 5 bases and J by 3 bases, with 10 bases between them. From the 5' RACE reads, TCRdb called clonotypes with MiXCR, one entry per CDR3 protein. The sample has approximately 260,000 distinct CDR3 sequences, about a sixth seen once. This clonotype was counted between two and nine times. What was sequenced was PBMCs or a T cell subset sorted from them (not recorded which). This chain connects TRBV6-5 to TRBJ2-5; a weak D match, TRBD1 (6 bases). The TCR comes from a man between 18 and 35 years old who had mild COVID-19 (a few samples of this study predate the infection). Cell type and time point are not known. CDR3 sequence reads: CASSTHREETQYF. DNA for the CDR3: TGTGCCAGCAGTACCCACAGGGAAGAGACCCAGTACTTC.